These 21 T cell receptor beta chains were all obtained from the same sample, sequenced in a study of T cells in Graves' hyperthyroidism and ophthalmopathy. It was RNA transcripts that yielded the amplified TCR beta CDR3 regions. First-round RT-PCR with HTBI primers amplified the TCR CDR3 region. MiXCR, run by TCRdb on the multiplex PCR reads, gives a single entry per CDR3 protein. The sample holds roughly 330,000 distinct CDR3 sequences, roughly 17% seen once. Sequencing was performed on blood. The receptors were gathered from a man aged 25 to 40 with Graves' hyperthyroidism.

The CDR3 protein is CASSRPGLGQPQHF. The CDR3 DNA sequence: TGTGCCAGTTCGAGACCAGGGTTGGGGCAGCCCCAGCATTTT. This sequence joins TRBV28 and TRBJ1-5; D might be TRBD1 (5 bases). The germline V gene encodes CDR1 MDHEN and CDR2 SYDVKM. The V and J ends lost 9 bases and 7 bases respectively, with 19 bases between them. This CDR3 region has 14 residues. Drawing the rest from reference TRBV28 and TRBJ1-5, the complete variable domain is DVKVTQSSRYLVKRTGEKVFLECVQDMDHENMFWYRQDPGLGLRLIYFSYDVKMKEKGDIPEGYSVSREKKERFSLILESASTNQTSMYLCASSRPGLGQPQHFGDGTRLSIL.

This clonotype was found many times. The CDR3 sequence is CASSFWTGGGGQYF. The CDR3 DNA sequence: TGTGCCAGCAGTTTTTGGACAGGGGGAGGTGGGCAGTACTTC. The chain has TRBV12-3 or TRBV12-4 and TRBJ2-7; 10 bases fit TRBD1. With 3 bases clipped from V and 9 bases from J, the junction kept 8 bases outside the gene matches. This CDR3 is 14 amino acids long.

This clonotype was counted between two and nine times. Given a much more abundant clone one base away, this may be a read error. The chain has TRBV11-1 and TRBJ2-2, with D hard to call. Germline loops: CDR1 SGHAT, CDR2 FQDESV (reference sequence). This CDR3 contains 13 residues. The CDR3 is CAGSWTATGELFF. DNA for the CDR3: TGTGCCGGCAGCTGGACCGCCACCGGGGAGCTGTTTTTT.

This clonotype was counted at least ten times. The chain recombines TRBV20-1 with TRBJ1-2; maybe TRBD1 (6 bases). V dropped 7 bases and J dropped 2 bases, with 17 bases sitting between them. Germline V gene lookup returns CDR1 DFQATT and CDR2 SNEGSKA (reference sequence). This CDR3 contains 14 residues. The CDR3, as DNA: TGCAGTGGCACCCGGCGGGGGCCAAACTATGGCTACACCTTC. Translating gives CSGTRRGPNYGYTF.

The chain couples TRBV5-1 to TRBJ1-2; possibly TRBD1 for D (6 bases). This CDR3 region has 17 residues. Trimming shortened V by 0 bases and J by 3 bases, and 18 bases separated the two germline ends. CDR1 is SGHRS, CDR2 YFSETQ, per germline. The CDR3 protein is CASSLGWTVGGDYGYTF. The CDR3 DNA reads TGCGCCAGCAGCTTGGGCTGGACAGTTGGAGGGGACTATGGCTACACCTTC.

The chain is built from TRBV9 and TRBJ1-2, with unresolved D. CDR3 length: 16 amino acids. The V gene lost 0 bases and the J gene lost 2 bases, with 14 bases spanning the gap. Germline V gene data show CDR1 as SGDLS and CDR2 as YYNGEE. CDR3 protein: CASSVERDFGNYGYTF. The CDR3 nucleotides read TGTGCCAGCAGCGTAGAGAGAGATTTCGGCAACTATGGCTACACCTTC.

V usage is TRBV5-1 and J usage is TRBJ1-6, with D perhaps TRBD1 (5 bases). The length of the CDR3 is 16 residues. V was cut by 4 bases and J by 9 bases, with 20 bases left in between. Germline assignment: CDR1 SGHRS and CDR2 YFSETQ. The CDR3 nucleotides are TGCGCCAGCAGCCCAATGGGGGGACGACTTGTTTCACCCCTCCACTTT. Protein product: CASSPMGGRLVSPLHF.

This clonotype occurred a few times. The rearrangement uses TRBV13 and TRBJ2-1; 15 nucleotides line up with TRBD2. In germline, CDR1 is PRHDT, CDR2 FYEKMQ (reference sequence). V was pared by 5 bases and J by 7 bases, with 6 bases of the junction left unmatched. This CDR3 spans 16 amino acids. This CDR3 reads CASSAPGLAGGNEQFF. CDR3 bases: TGTGCCAGCAGCGCTCCGGGACTAGCGGGAGGTAATGAGCAGTTCTTC.

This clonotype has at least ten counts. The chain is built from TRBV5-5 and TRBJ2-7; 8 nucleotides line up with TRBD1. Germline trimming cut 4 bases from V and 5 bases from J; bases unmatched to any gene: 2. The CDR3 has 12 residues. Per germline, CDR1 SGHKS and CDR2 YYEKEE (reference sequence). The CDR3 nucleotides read TGTGCCAGCAGCCCGGACAGGGACGAGCAGTACTTC. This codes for CASSPDRDEQYF.

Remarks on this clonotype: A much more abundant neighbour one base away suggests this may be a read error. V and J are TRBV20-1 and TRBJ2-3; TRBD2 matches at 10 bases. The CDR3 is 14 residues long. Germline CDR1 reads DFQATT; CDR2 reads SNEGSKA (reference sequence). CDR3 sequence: CSARVWTSGDTHYF. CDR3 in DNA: TGCAGTGCTAGAGTTTGGACTAGCGGAGATACGCACTATTTT.

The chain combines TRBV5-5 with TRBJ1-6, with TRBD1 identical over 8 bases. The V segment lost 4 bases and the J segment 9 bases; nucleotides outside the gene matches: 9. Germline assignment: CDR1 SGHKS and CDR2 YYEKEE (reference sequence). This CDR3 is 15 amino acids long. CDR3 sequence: CASSPGQVTGSPLHF. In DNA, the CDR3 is TGTGCCAGCAGCCCGGGACAGGTGACGGGTTCACCCCTCCACTTT.

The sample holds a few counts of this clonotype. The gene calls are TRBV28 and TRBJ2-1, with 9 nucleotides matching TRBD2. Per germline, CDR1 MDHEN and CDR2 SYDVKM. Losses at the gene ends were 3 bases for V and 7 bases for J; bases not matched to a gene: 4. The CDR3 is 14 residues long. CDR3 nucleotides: TGTGCCAGCAGTTTCTTAGCGGGAGATAATGAGCAGTTCTTC. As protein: CASSFLAGDNEQFF.

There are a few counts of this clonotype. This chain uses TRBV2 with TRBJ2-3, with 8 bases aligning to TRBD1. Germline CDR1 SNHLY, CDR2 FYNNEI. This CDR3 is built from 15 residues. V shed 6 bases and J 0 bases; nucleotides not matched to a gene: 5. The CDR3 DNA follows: TGTGCCAGCAGCAACGGACAGGGAAGCACAGATACGCAGTATTTT. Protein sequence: CASSNGQGSTDTQYF. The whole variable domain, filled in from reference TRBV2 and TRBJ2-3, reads EPEVTQTPSHQVTQMGQEVILRCVPISNHLYFYWYRQILGQKVEFLVSFYNNEISEKSEIFDDQFSVERPDGSNFTLKIRSTKLEDSAMYFCASSNGQGSTDTQYFGPGTRLTVL.

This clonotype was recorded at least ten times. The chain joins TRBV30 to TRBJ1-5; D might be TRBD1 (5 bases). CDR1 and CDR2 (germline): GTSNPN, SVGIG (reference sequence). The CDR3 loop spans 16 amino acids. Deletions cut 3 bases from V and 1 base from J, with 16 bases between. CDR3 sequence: CAWSGPGPLSNQPQHF. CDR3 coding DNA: TGTGCCTGGAGCGGACCGGGACCCCTCAGCAATCAGCCCCAGCATTTT.

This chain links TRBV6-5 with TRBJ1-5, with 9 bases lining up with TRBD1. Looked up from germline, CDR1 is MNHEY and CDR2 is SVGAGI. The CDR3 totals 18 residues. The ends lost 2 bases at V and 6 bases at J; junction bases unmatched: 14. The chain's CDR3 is CASSYTKTGGRSVQPQHF. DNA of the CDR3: TGTGCCAGCAGTTACACGAAGACAGGGGGTAGGTCCGTTCAGCCCCAGCATTTT.

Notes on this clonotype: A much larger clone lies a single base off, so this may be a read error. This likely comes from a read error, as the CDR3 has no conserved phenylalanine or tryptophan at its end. The CDR3 nucleotides read TGTGCCAGCTCACCAAACCAGCGAAACGAGCAGTACCTC. It codes for CASSPNQRNEQYL. This rearrangement joins TRBV18 to TRBJ2-7, with D unresolved. V dropped 2 bases and J dropped 5 bases, with 10 bases sitting between them. Germline CDR1 is KGHSH and CDR2 is LQKENI. This CDR3 is 13 amino acids long.

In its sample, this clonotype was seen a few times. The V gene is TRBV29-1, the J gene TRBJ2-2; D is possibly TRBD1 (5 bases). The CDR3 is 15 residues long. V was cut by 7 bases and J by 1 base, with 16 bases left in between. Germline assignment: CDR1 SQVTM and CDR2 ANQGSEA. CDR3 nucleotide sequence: TGCAGCGCCCTAGAGACAGCAATGAACACCGGGGAGCTGTTTTTT. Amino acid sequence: CSALETAMNTGELFF.

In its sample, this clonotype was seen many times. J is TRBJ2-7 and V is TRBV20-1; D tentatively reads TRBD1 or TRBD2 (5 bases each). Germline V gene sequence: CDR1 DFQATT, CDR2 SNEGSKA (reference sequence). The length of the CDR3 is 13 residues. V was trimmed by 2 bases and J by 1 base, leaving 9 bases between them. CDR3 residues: CSARLAGSYEQYF. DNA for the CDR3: TGCAGTGCTAGACTAGCAGGGTCCTACGAGCAGTACTTC.

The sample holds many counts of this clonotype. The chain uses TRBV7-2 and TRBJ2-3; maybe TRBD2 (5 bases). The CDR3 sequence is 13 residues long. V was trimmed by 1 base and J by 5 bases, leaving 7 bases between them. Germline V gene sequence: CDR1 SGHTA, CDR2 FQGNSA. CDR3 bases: TGTGCCAGCAGCTTAGGTCGGGGAGATACGCAGTATTTT. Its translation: CASSLGRGDTQYF.

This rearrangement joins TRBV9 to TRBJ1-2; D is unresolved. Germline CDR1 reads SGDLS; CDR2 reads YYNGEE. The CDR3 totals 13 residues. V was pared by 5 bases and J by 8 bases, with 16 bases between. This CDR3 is CASRNSNLWGYTF. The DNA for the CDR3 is TGTGCCAGCAGGAACAGCAACCTTTGGGGCTACACCTTC.

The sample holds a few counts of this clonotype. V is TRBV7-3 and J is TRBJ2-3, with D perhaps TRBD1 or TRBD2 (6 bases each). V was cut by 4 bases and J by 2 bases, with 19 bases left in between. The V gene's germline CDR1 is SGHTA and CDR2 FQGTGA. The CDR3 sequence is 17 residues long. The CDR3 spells CASSSPKGGRATDTQYF. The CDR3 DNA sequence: TGTGCCAGCAGCTCCCCTAAGGGGGGCCGAGCCACAGATACGCAGTATTTT.